The table lists the clone carrying this T cell receptor (beta chain) with many counts. What it binds is not known. The record originates from a study of early T cells in non-severe SARS-CoV-2 infection. Study-wide context: Unsorted whole-blood RNA was sequenced in bulk, leaving chains unpaired.

CDR3 length: 14 amino acids. Deletions cut 10 bases from V and 2 bases from J, with 17 bases between. The study's findings and limits: The VDJdb matching leaned toward anti-spike CD8 responses and overlooked private and CD4 specificities.

The protocol attached unique molecular identifiers to individual cDNA molecules. MiXCR, applied by TCRdb to the 5' RACE reads, yields one record per CDR3 protein. The data contain about 77,000 distinct CDR3 sequences, around 5% of them singletons. The material sequenced was whole blood, taken at baseline. The rearrangement joins TRBV12-3 or TRBV12-4 to TRBJ1-2, with D unclear. The clonotype comes from an adult who was a healthcare worker with PCR-confirmed SARS-CoV-2 infection or an uninfected control (not recorded which). The CDR3 protein is CATTRFSSNYGYTF. CDR3 nucleotides: TGTGCCACCACCAGGTTCTCATCGAACTATGGCTACACCTTC.